This T cell receptor (beta chain) emerged from a study of long-term antiretroviral therapy in people with HIV. The CDR3 length is 11 residues. Germline V CDR1 and CDR2: DFQATT, SNEGSKA (reference sequence). Trimming removed 6 bases from V and 6 bases from J, with 12 bases in between. The immunoSEQ assay was v3.0, run at survey level. Profiled with immunoSEQ multiplex PCR; TCRdb holds only in-frame clones, not every one. The sample carries around 38,000 clones, 85% to 95% recorded once. Concerning this clone itself: What it recognizes is unknown.

At least two post-ART and at least one pre-ART PBMC sample were available for each donor. Going into DNA extraction, samples held roughly 0.95-11 million cryopreserved PBMC. Broader study findings: Pre-ART-expanded clones dominated the repertoire at all time points. Narrower CDR3 length ranges marked HIV repertoires relative to controls.

This chain joins TRBV20-1 and TRBJ2-7; D possibly corresponds to TRBD1 (5 bases). The TCR originated in a young man with HIV. The sequences come from unsorted PBMCs, collected just over 9 years after starting antiretroviral therapy. For the CDR3, the DNA is TGCAGTGCCATGGACATTCGCGAGCAGTACTTC. Its translation is CSAMDIREQYF.